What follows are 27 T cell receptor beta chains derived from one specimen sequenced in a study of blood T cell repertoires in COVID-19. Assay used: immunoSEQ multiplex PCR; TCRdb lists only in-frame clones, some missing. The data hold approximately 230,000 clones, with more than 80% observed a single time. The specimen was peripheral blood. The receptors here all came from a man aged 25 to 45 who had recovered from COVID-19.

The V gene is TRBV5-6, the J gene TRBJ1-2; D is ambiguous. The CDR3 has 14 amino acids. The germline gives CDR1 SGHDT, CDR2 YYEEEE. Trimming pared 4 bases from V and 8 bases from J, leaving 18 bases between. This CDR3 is CASSLLGGPGGYTF. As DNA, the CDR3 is TGTGCCAGCAGCCTACTGGGTGGGCCGGGAGGCTACACCTTC.

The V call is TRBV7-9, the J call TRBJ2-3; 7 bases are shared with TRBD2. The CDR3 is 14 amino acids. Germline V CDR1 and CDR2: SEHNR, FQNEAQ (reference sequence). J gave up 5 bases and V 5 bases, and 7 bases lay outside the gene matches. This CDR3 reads CASSPGASGDTQYF. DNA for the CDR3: TGTGCCAGCAGCCCTGGGGCTAGCGGAGATACGCAGTATTTT.

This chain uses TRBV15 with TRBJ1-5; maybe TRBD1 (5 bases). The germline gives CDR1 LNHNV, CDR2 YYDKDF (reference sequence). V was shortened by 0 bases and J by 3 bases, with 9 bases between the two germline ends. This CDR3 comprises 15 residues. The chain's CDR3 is CATSRDRQPNQPQHF. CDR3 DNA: TGTGCCACCAGCAGAGATCGACAGCCCAATCAGCCCCAGCATTTT.

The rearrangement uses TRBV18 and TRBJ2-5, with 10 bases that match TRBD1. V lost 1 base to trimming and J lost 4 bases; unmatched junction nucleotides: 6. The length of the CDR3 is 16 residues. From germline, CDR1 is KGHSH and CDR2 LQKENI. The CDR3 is CASSPRPGTGVETQYF. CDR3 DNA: TGTGCCAGCTCACCACGTCCAGGGACAGGGGTAGAGACCCAGTACTTC. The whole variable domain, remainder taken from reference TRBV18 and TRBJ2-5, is NAGVMQNPRHLVRRRGQEARLRCSPMKGHSHVYWYRQLPEEGLKFMVYLQKENIIDESGMPKERFSAEFPKEGPSILRIQQVVRGDSAAYFCASSPRPGTGVETQYFGPGTRLLVL.

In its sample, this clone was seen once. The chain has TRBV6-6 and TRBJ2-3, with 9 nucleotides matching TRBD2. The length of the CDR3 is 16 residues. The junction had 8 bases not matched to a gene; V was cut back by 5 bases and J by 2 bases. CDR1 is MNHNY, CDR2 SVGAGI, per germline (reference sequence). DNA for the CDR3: TGTGCCAGCAGTCTCTTAGCGGGGGCGACCACAGATACGCAGTATTTT. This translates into CASSLLAGATTDTQYF.

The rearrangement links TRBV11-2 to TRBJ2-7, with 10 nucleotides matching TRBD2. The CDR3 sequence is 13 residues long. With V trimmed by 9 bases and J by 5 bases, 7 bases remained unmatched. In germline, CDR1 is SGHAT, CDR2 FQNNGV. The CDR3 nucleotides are TGTGCCAGTCGTCCCACTAGCGGGGACGAGCAGTACTTC. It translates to CASRPTSGDEQYF. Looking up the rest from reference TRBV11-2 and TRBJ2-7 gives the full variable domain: EAGVAQSPRYKIIEKRQSVAFWCNPISGHATLYWYQQILGQGPKLLIQFQNNGVVDDSQLPKDRFSAERLKGVDSTLKIQPAKLEDSAVYLCASRPTSGDEQYFGPGTRLTVT.

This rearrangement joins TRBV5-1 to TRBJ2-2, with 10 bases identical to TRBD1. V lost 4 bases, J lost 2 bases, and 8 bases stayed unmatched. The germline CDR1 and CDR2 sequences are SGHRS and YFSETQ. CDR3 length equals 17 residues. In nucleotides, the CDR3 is TGCGCCAGCAGCGCCGGGACAGGGGCGATTAACACCGGGGAGCTGTTTTTT. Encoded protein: CASSAGTGAINTGELFF.

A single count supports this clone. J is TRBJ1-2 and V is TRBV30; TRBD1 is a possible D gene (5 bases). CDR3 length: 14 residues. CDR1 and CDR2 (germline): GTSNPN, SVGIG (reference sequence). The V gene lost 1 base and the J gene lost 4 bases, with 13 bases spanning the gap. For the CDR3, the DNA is TGTGCCTGGAGTGCCTTGGGACTTGCCTATGGCTACACCTTC. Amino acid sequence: CAWSALGLAYGYTF.

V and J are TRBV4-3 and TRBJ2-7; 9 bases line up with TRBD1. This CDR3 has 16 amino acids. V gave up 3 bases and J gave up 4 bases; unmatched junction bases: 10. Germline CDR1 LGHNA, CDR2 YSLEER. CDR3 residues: CASSHPVRDRVYEQYF. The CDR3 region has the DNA TGCGCCAGCAGCCATCCCGTGCGGGACAGGGTTTACGAGCAGTACTTC.

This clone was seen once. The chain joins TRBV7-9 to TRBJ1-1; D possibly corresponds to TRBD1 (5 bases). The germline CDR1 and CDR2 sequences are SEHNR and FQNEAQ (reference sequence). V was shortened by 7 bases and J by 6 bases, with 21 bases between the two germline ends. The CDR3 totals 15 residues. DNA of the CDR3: TGTGCCAGCACCCAGGGCGGCAGTTCGGTCGCTGAAGCTTTCTTT. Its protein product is CASTQGGSSVAEAFF.

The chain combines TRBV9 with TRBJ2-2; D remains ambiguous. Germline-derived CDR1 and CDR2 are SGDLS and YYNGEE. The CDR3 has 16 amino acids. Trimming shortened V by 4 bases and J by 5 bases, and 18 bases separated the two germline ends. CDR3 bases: TGTGCCAGCAGCCCCAGGCGCGACGGTGGGACCGGGGAGCTGTTTTTT. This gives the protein CASSPRRDGGTGELFF.

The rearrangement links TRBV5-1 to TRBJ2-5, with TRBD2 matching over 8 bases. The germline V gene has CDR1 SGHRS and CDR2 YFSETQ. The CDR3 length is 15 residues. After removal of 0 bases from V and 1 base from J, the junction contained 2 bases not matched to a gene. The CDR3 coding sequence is TGCGCCAGCAGCTTGGTTGCGGGGGGCCAAGAGACCCAGTACTTC. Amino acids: CASSLVAGGQETQYF.

The CDR3: CASSSPGEIGNEKLFF. The CDR3 region has the DNA TGTGCCAGCAGCTCCCCTGGCGAAATCGGGAATGAAAAACTGTTTTTT. This rearrangement joins TRBV7-2 to TRBJ1-4, with D unresolved. Trimming cost V 4 bases and J 5 bases, with 17 bases left between them. The CDR3 contains 16 residues. Looked up from germline, CDR1 is SGHTA and CDR2 is FQGNSA.

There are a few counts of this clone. CDR3 in amino acids: CASSYRDRGRETEAFF. The CDR3 DNA follows: TGTGCCAGCAGTTACCGGGACAGGGGACGAGAGACTGAAGCTTTCTTT. The chain uses TRBV6-6 and TRBJ1-1, with 10 nucleotides matching TRBD1. The CDR3 extends over 16 amino acids. J lost 5 bases, V lost 2 bases, and 8 bases had no gene match. Per the germline V gene, CDR1 is MNHNY and CDR2 is SVGAGI (reference sequence).

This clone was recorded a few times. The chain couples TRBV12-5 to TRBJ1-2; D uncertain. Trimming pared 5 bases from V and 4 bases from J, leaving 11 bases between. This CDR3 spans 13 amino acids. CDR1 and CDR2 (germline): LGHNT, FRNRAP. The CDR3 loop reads CASGMDGGYGYTF. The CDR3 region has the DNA TGTGCTAGTGGTATGGACGGAGGCTATGGCTACACCTTC.

CDR3 coding DNA: TGCGCCAGCAGCCAGGGAGACAGGGAGGCCGGGGAGCTGTTTTTT. It specifies CASSQGDREAGELFF. V usage is TRBV5-1 and J usage is TRBJ2-2, with D perhaps matching TRBD1 (7 bases). Germline values: CDR1 SGHRS, CDR2 YFSETQ. The CDR3 covers 15 residues. Between the trimmed V and J ends, which lost 4 bases and 6 bases, there was a span of 16 bases.

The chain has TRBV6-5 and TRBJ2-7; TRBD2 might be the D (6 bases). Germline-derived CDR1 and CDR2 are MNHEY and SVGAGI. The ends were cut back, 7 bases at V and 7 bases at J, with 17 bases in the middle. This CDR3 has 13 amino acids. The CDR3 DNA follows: TGTGCCAGCAAGGGCGGGGACCCCAAGGAGCAGTACTTC. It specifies CASKGGDPKEQYF.

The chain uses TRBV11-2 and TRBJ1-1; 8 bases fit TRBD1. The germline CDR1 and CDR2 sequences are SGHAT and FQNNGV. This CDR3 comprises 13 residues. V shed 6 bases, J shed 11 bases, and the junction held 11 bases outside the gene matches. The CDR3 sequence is CASRGRTGRMAFF. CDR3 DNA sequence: TGTGCCAGCAGGGGTCGGACAGGGAGGATGGCTTTCTTT.

CDR3 amino acids: CASSTTGNEAFF. The CDR3 nucleotides are TGCGCCAGCAGTACGACAGGGAATGAAGCTTTCTTT. The chain employs TRBV10-1 and TRBJ1-1, with TRBD1 matching 7 bases. Germline loops: CDR1 WNHNN, CDR2 SYGVQD (reference sequence). The V and J ends lost 5 bases and 7 bases, in that order; junction bases with no gene match: 4. This CDR3 spans 12 amino acids.

For the CDR3, the DNA is TGTGCCAGTAGTGCGTCACGGTCCGGGACAGGGGCCTACGAGCAGTACTTC. This gives the protein CASSASRSGTGAYEQYF. The V call is TRBV19, the J call TRBJ2-7, with 10 bases fitting TRBD1. The V gene's germline CDR1 is LNHDA and CDR2 SQIVND (reference sequence). The CDR3 is 17 amino acids. The V gene end was trimmed by 5 bases and the J gene end by 2 bases; junction bases not matched to a gene: 12.

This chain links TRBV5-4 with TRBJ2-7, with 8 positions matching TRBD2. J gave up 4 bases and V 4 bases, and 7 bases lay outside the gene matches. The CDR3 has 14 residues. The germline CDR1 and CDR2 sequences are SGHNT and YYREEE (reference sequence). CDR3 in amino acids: CASSRTGLGYEQYF. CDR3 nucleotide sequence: TGTGCCAGCAGCAGGACGGGACTAGGTTACGAGCAGTACTTC.

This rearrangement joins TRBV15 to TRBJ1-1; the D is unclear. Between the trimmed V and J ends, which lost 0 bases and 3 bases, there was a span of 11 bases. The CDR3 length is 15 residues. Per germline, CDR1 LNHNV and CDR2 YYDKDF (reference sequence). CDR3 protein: CATSRDNAGYTEAFF. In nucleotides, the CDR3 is TGTGCCACCAGCAGAGATAACGCGGGCTACACTGAAGCTTTCTTT.

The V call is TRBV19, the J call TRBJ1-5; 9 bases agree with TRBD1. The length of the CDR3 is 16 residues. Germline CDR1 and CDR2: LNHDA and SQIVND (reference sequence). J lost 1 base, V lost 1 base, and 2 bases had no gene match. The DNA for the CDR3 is TGTGCCAGTAGTATAGCCGACAGGGGGAGCAATCAGCCCCAGCATTTT. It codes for CASSIADRGSNQPQHF.

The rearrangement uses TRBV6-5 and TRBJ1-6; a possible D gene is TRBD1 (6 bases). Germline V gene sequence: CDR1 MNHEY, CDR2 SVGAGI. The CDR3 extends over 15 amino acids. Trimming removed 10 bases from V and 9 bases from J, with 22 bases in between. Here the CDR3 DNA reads TGTGCCATCACGACAGGAGTGGACCTCCCTTCACCCCTCCACTTT. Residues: CAITTGVDLPSPLHF.

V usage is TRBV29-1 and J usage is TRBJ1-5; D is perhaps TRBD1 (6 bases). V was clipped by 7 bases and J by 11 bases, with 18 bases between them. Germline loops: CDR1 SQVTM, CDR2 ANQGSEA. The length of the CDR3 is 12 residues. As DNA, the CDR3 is TGCAGCGCCATGGCGGAGGGGGGGACCCAGCATTTT. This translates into CSAMAEGGTQHF.

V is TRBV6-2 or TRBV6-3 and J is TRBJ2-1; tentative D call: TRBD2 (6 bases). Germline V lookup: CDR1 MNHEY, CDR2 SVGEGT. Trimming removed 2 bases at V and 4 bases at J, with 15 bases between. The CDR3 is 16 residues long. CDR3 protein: CASSYEGLLAYNEQFF. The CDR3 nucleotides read TGTGCCAGCAGTTACGAGGGACTCCTGGCTTACAATGAGCAGTTCTTC.

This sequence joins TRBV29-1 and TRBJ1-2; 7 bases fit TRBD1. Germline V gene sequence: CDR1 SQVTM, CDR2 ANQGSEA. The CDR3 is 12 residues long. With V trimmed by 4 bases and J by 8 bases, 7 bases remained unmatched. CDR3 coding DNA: TGCAGCGTTGCAGGGGGTCGATGGGGCTACACCTTC. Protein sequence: CSVAGGRWGYTF.